The 18 T cell receptor beta chains reported below all come from one sample, sequenced in a study of control samples from healthy donors and cancer patients. Libraries were prepared by immunoSEQ multiplex PCR; TCRdb keeps only in-frame clonotypes and omits some of them. The data hold 45,000 to 65,000 clones, with 88% observed a single time. The sample taken for sequencing was PBMCs. These receptors all stem from a man between 50 and 59 years old with head and neck cancer.

The rearrangement uses TRBV6-5 and TRBJ2-1; D might be TRBD2 (5 bases). Germline CDR1 is MNHEY and CDR2 is SVGAGI. This CDR3 spans 14 amino acids. V lost 8 bases and J lost 5, with 16 bases in between. The CDR3 is CASLSARGDNEQFF. The CDR3 DNA follows: TGTGCCAGCTTATCGGCACGGGGTGACAATGAGCAGTTCTTC.

This clone was observed a few times. This chain joins TRBV30 and TRBJ1-3, with TRBD1 matching 10 bases. The V gene end was trimmed by 0 bases and the J gene end by 6 bases; junction bases not matched to a gene: 5. Germline-derived CDR1 and CDR2 are GTSNPN and SVGIG (reference sequence). This CDR3 is 15 amino acids long. The CDR3 nucleotides read TGTGCCTGGAGTGTAGGTGACAGGGGGCAAAACACCATATATTTT. Residues: CAWSVGDRGQNTIYF. Supplemented by reference TRBV30 and TRBJ1-3, the full variable domain reads SQTIHQWPATLVQPVGSPLSLECTVEGTSNPNLYWYRQAAGRGLQLLFYSVGIGQISSEVPQNLSASRPQDRQFILSSKKLLLSDSGFYLCAWSVGDRGQNTIYFGEGSWLTVV.

This clone was recorded a few times. The CDR3 coding sequence is TGTGCCAGCAGCCAAGATGGGCGGTTTCCCTCCTATAATTCACCCCTCCACTTT. Translating gives CASSQDGRFPSYNSPLHF. The rearrangement links TRBV14 to TRBJ1-6; D remains ambiguous. Germline V gene sequence: CDR1 SGHDN, CDR2 FVKESK. The CDR3 has 18 residues. V lost 0 bases to trimming and J lost 0 bases, with 12 bases between them.

The rearrangement joins TRBV7-2 to TRBJ1-4; D remains ambiguous. Germline CDR1 is SGHTA and CDR2 is FQGNSA. The CDR3 consists of 14 residues. The V gene lost 6 bases and the J gene lost 7 bases, with 15 bases spanning the gap. The CDR3 here is CASRPNWSTEKLFF. CDR3 bases: TGTGCCAGCAGGCCTAACTGGTCCACTGAAAAACTGTTTTTT.

This clone has only one observation. CDR3 DNA: TGTGCCAGCAGCTTTTCAGCGGGAGGCTACGAGCAGTACTTC. Encoded protein: CASSFSAGGYEQYF. This chain links TRBV11-2 with TRBJ2-7, with 9 bases matching TRBD2. With 3 bases clipped from V and 3 bases from J, the junction kept 3 bases outside the gene matches. This CDR3 is 14 amino acids long. Germline assignment: CDR1 SGHAT and CDR2 FQNNGV.

CDR3 DNA sequence: TGTGCCAGCAGCTTAGACTCCTGGGAACAGGGAGGGATGTTTTTT. It specifies CASSLDSWEQGGMFF. The chain joins TRBV11-2 to TRBJ1-4; weak D call: TRBD1 (6 bases). The germline CDR1 and CDR2 sequences are SGHAT and FQNNGV. The CDR3 loop spans 15 amino acids. Between the trimmed V and J ends, which lost 0 bases and 15 bases, there was a span of 20 bases.

The V and J genes are TRBV6-2 or TRBV6-3 and TRBJ1-2; 9 nucleotides match TRBD1. The CDR3 extends over 15 amino acids. In germline, CDR1 is MNHEY, CDR2 SVGEGT. With V trimmed by 1 base and J by 3 bases, 3 bases remained unmatched. CDR3 sequence reads: CASSYYTGGYYGYTF. CDR3 bases: TGTGCCAGCAGTTACTATACAGGGGGCTACTATGGCTACACCTTC.

This sequence joins TRBV7-3 and TRBJ1-2; 10 bases are a match to TRBD1. The CDR3 is 17 residues long. In germline, CDR1 is SGHTA, CDR2 FQGTGA. After removal of 4 bases from V and 4 bases from J, the junction contained 12 bases not matched to a gene. Here the CDR3 reads CASSSNQDRGACYGYTF. The CDR3 coding sequence is TGTGCCAGCAGCTCAAACCAGGACAGGGGGGCATGCTATGGCTACACCTTC. The full variable domain, its missing parts supplied by reference TRBV7-3 and TRBJ1-2, is GAGVSQTPSNKVTEKGKYVELRCDPISGHTALYWYRQSLGQGPEFLIYFQGTGAADDSGLPNDRFFAVRPEGSVSTLKIQRTERGDSAVYLCASSSNQDRGACYGYTFGSGTRLTVV.

The chain uses TRBV9 and TRBJ2-2; 9 nucleotides line up with TRBD2. CDR3 length: 17 residues. Trimming removed 0 bases from V and 3 bases from J; junction bases left unmatched: 6. Germline CDR1 is SGDLS and CDR2 is YYNGEE. The CDR3 DNA is TGTGCCAGCAGCGTAGTGGCGGGGGGGCTGGACACCGGGGAGCTGTTTTTT. It is translated as CASSVVAGGLDTGELFF.

The chain recombines TRBV27 with TRBJ1-4, with D possibly being TRBD1 (5 bases). The germline gives CDR1 MNHEY, CDR2 SMNVEV (reference sequence). The V end lost 3 bases, the J end lost 4 bases, and 9 bases lay between the germline ends. CDR3 length equals 14 residues. This chain's CDR3 is CASSLGQYNEKLFF. Written as DNA, the CDR3 is TGTGCCAGCAGTTTGGGGCAGTATAATGAAAAACTGTTTTTT.

This clone was counted a single time. The chain employs TRBV10-2 and TRBJ2-1; D is unresolved. CDR3 length: 14 amino acids. The ends were cut back, 2 bases at V and 9 bases at J, with 14 bases in the middle. Germline CDR1 reads WSHSY; CDR2 reads SAAADI. The CDR3 DNA is TGCGCCAGCAGTGAGATCAATCGTGCAGGTGAGCAGTTCTTC. The encoded protein is CASSEINRAGEQFF.

J is TRBJ1-6 and V is TRBV7-6; TRBD1 is a possible D gene (6 bases). Trimming shortened V by 3 bases and J by 2 bases, and 11 bases separated the two germline ends. Germline V gives CDR1 SGHVS, CDR2 FNYEAQ. This CDR3 is built from 16 residues. The CDR3 is CASSFSGQPYNSPLHF. Here the CDR3 DNA reads TGTGCCAGCAGCTTTTCAGGACAGCCCTATAATTCACCCCTCCACTTT.

The chain carries TRBV10-2 and TRBJ2-1; the D gene could be TRBD1 or TRBD2 (5 bases each). Germline CDR1 is WSHSY and CDR2 is SAAADI. This CDR3 is built from 13 residues. Trimming cost V 8 bases and J 6 bases, with 14 bases left between them. CDR3 DNA: TGCGCCAGCTCTAGGGGACCTGGCAATGAGCAGTTCTTC. Protein product: CASSRGPGNEQFF.

V and J are TRBV4-2 and TRBJ1-4, with D tentatively TRBD1 (5 bases). This CDR3 has 16 amino acids. V lost 0 bases to trimming and J lost 5 bases, with 13 bases between them. In germline, CDR1 is LGHNA, CDR2 YNFKEQ. CDR3 DNA: TGTGCCAGCAGCCAAGATCGCCGGGACCGAAATGAAAAACTGTTTTTT. This encodes CASSQDRRDRNEKLFF.

The chain has TRBV6-5 and TRBJ2-7; 8 nucleotides agree with TRBD1. The CDR3 has 12 amino acids. Germline-derived CDR1 and CDR2 are MNHEY and SVGAGI. V dropped 11 bases and J dropped 4; count of bases not matched to a gene: 7. The CDR3 bases are TGTGCCGGGGGACAGGAGATTTACGAGCAGTACTTC. Translated: CAGGQEIYEQYF.

The gene calls are TRBV11-2 and TRBJ1-6; 8 bases are shared with TRBD1. J lost 7 bases, V lost 10 bases, and 9 bases had no gene match. The CDR3 loop spans 14 amino acids. CDR1 and CDR2 from the germline V gene are SGHAT and FQNNGV. The CDR3 nucleotides are TGTGCCACCAGGATGGGACAGGAAAATTCACCCCTCCACTTT. Its translation: CATRMGQENSPLHF.

This clone occurred a few times. The chain joins TRBV27 to TRBJ2-3; 10 bases agree with TRBD1. V lost 7 bases to trimming and J lost 5 bases; unmatched junction nucleotides: 12. Germline lookup yields CDR1 MNHEY and CDR2 SMNVEV (reference sequence). The CDR3 loop spans 16 amino acids. The CDR3 loop is CASISPTGGSGDTQYF. CDR3 nucleotide sequence: TGTGCCAGCATTTCTCCGACAGGGGGCTCGGGAGATACGCAGTATTTT.

V gene TRBV3-1 (or the pseudogene TRBV3-2) combines with J gene TRBJ2-7; weak D call: TRBD2 (7 bases). Germline CDR1 LGHDT, CDR2 YNNKEL (reference sequence). The CDR3 sequence is 13 residues long. V lost 8 bases, J lost 4 bases, and 15 bases lay in between. For the CDR3, the DNA is TGTGCCAGCGGGGGGGCCGTTTGGTACGAGCAGTACTTC. This gives the protein CASGGAVWYEQYF.